Below are 9 T cell receptor beta chains sequenced from a single sample in a study of blood T cells in healthy people across ages. Alongside a J-beta primer mix, a sample-barcoded 5' primer served in a second PCR lasting about 7 to 11 cycles. TCRdb recomputed calls from the 5' RACE reads with MiXCR, one row per CDR3 protein. The sample has some 920,000 distinct CDR3 sequences, roughly 51% seen once. The specimen sequenced was blood. Receptors were obtained from a woman aged 55-70 years in good health.

The chain recombines TRBV11-2 with TRBJ1-6; maybe TRBD1 (5 bases). The CDR3 runs 17 residues. The V gene lost 1 base and the J gene lost 6 bases, with 16 bases spanning the gap. Germline V CDR1 and CDR2: SGHAT, FQNNGV. In DNA, the CDR3 is TGTGCCAGCAGCTTAGTTTTATCCCAGGGATTTAATTCACCCCTCCACTTT. This codes for CASSLVLSQGFNSPLHF.

The V and J genes are TRBV6-5 and TRBJ1-5, with D perhaps matching TRBD1 (6 bases). The CDR3 runs 13 residues. Germline CDR1 MNHEY, CDR2 SVGAGI. Trimming took 7 bases from V and 3 from J, leaving 10 bases between them. The CDR3: CASNDRINQPQHF. The CDR3 DNA reads TGTGCCAGCAACGACAGGATCAATCAGCCCCAGCATTTT.

This chain links TRBV29-1 with TRBJ1-2; D may be TRBD1 (5 bases). V lost 5 bases, J lost 2 bases, and 9 bases lay in between. The germline gives CDR1 SQVTM, CDR2 ANQGSEA. The CDR3 consists of 12 residues. This CDR3 is CSVQGQNYGYTF. Here the CDR3 DNA reads TGCAGCGTTCAAGGACAAAACTATGGCTACACCTTC.

This clonotype was seen only a few times. This chain joins TRBV13 and TRBJ2-7, with unresolved D. The V end lost 6 bases, the J end lost 2 bases, and 11 bases lay between the germline ends. The CDR3 is made up of 13 amino acids. Germline CDR1 reads PRHDT; CDR2 reads FYEKMQ (reference sequence). CDR3 sequence: CASRSAAAYEQYF. Here the CDR3 DNA reads TGTGCCAGCAGATCTGCGGCAGCCTACGAGCAGTACTTC.

The J gene is TRBJ2-7, the V gene TRBV4-1; D perhaps matches TRBD2 (5 bases). Germline V gene sequence: CDR1 MGHRA, CDR2 YSYEKL. Between the trimmed V and J ends, which lost 2 bases and 3 bases, there was a span of 20 bases. There are 17 residues in the CDR3. The CDR3, as DNA: TGCGCCAGCAGCCAAAGTGTTACTAGAGGGTTGGTCTACGAGCAGTACTTC. Encoded protein: CASSQSVTRGLVYEQYF.

The chain uses TRBV7-9 and TRBJ2-1, with 11 bases that match TRBD2. CDR3 length: 16 amino acids. In germline, CDR1 is SEHNR, CDR2 FQNEAQ (reference sequence). J was trimmed by 9 bases and V by 0 bases; bases with no gene match: 7. The chain's CDR3 is CASSLAVVAGGGEQFF. CDR3 coding DNA: TGTGCCAGCAGCTTAGCGGTGGTAGCGGGAGGGGGTGAGCAGTTCTTC.

The chain joins TRBV12-3 or TRBV12-4 to TRBJ2-1, with 7 bases identical to TRBD2. The CDR3 sequence is 12 residues long. Trimming removed 3 bases from V and 8 bases from J; junction bases left unmatched: 1. CDR3 sequence (DNA): TGTGCCAGCAGTTTGGGAGGGCATGAGCAGTTCTTC. Protein sequence: CASSLGGHEQFF.

This clonotype was seen only a few times. The chain combines TRBV12-3 or TRBV12-4 with TRBJ1-6; maybe TRBD1 (6 bases). CDR3 length: 13 amino acids. V was pared by 5 bases and J by 7 bases, with 9 bases between. This CDR3 reads CASSPGQNSPLHF. CDR3 nucleotides: TGTGCCAGCAGTCCCGGACAGAATTCACCCCTCCACTTT.

A few counts support this clonotype. The J gene is TRBJ2-3, the V gene TRBV12-3 or TRBV12-4, with no clear D. V was clipped by 7 bases and J by 1 base, with 12 bases between them. This CDR3 has 14 amino acids. The CDR3 reads CASTPEARTDTQYF. The CDR3 region has the DNA TGTGCCAGCACTCCCGAGGCCCGCACAGATACGCAGTATTTT.